A selection of T cell receptor beta chains follows, all from one sample in a study of radiotherapy plus CTLA-4 blockade in lung cancer. The repertoire was sequenced with immunoSEQ multiplex PCR; TCRdb's copy has only in-frame clones and lacks some. Among roughly 45,000 clones listed, 65% to 70% were seen once. Sample: peripheral blood, taken from a patient treated with radiotherapy plus ipilimumab. These TCRs come from a human donor with non-small cell lung cancer who had a partial response to radiotherapy plus ipilimumab. Both conserved end residues are part of each CDR3. A D gene is named only where the DNA matches it firmly. The listing skips clone size in some rows; elsewhere it reads once, few, many or a size class.

j_call d_call v_call clone_size cdr3_nt cdr3_aa
TRBJ2-7 TRBD1 TRBV5-5 . TGTGCCAGCAGCTTAAACAGGGGGGTATCCTACGAGCAGTACTTC CASSLNRGVSYEQYF
TRBJ2-1 TRBD2 TRBV29-1 . TGCAGCGTCGAACCTAGCGGAGTTTACAATGAGCAGTTCTTC CSVEPSGVYNEQFF
TRBJ1-6 TRBD1 TRBV6-1 . TGTGCCAGCAGGACAGGGGAGTCACCCCTCCACTTT CASRTGESPLHF
TRBJ2-1 . TRBV20-1 . TGCAGTGCGTACAGCGGCAATGAGCAGTTCTTC CSAYSGNEQFF
TRBJ1-5 TRBD1 TRBV7-2 . TGTGCCAGCAGCGTACAGGGGGGCAATCAGCCCCAGCATTTT CASSVQGGNQPQHF
TRBJ2-7 . TRBV5-1 . TGCGCCAGCAGCATTCAGGGAAACTACGAGCAGTACTTC CASSIQGNYEQYF
TRBJ1-6 . TRBV4-3 . TGCGCCAGCAGCCAAGATCAGGGTCAGCCCCTCCACTTT CASSQDQGQPLHF
TRBJ1-1 TRBD1 TRBV6-1 . TGTGCCAGCACCGTAGACAGGGCGCGTACTGAAGCTTTCTTT CASTVDRARTEAFF
TRBJ2-1 TRBD2 TRBV4-1 . TGCGCCAGCAGCTCCTCTCGGTCCATAGCGGGGGACAATGAGCAGTTCTTC CASSSSRSIAGDNEQFF
TRBJ2-1 TRBD1 TRBV10-1 . TGCGCCAGCAGTGAAGGACAGGGGCTCTACAATGAGCAGTTCTTC CASSEGQGLYNEQFF
TRBJ1-4 . TRBV5-1 . TGCGCCAGCAGCTTGGTCGCAGGGGCAACTAATGAAAAACTGTTTTTT CASSLVAGATNEKLFF
TRBJ2-7 TRBD2 TRBV4-1 . TGCGCCAGCAGCCAAGTCTTATCGAGCGGGAGGGTAAGTCAGTACGAGCAGTACTTC CASSQVLSSGRVSQYEQYF
TRBJ1-6 . TRBV25-1 few TGTGCCAGCAGTGCACACGGGGGTAAAAATTCACCCCTCCACTTT CASSAHGGKNSPLHF
TRBJ1-2 . TRBV21-1 . TGTGCCAGCCCTTTGGGGACAGGGGAGAATGGCTACACCTTC CASPLGTGENGYTF
TRBJ2-7 . TRBV5-1 few TGCGCCAGCAGCGCGACCACAGGGTCCTACGAGCAGTACTTC CASSATTGSYEQYF
TRBJ1-1 . TRBV7-2 once TGTGCCAGCAGCTTAGTAGGGAGGGGATATTTCGCTGAAGCTTTCTTT CASSLVGRGYFAEAFF
TRBJ2-5 TRBD2 TRBV7-2 . TGTGCCAGCAGCTACCAGCGGGGGGGCAGAGAGACCCAGTACTTC CASSYQRGGRETQYF
TRBJ1-6 . TRBV27 . TGTGCCAGCAGTCCGAGACAGACCTGGGGGGGTTCACCCCTCCACTTT CASSPRQTWGGSPLHF
TRBJ2-3 TRBD1 TRBV5-1 . TGCGCCAGCAGCTTACAGACAGGGCCGACAGATACGCAGTATTTT CASSLQTGPTDTQYF
TRBJ2-7 TRBD1 TRBV6-6 once TGTGCCAGCAGGGGGGACAGGGGGTCCTACGAGCAGTACTTC CASRGDRGSYEQYF
TRBJ2-6 TRBD1 TRBV5-4 . TGTGCCAGCAGCATCGAGCCTCAGGGGGCTGGGGCCAACGTCCTGACTTTC CASSIEPQGAGANVLTF
TRBJ2-1 . TRBV12-5 . TGTGCTAGTGGTTCCCCGAGCGCTCTGGACAATGAGCAGTTCTTC CASGSPSALDNEQFF
TRBJ2-1 TRBD1 TRBV7-3 . TGTGCCAGCAGCTTTGGGACAGCGCAAGAGCAGTTCTTC CASSFGTAQEQFF
TRBJ1-5 . TRBV5-6 . TGTGCCAGCAGCTTGGAATCCTATAGCAATCAGCCCCAGCATTTT CASSLESYSNQPQHF
TRBJ2-3 . TRBV6-1 . TGTGCCAGCAGTTCTTGGAGCCTAGAAGATACGCAGTATTTT CASSSWSLEDTQYF
TRBJ2-7 TRBD2 TRBV2 . TGTGCCAGCAACCTACTAGCGGGGAGCCGCCACGAGCAGTACTTC CASNLLAGSRHEQYF
TRBJ2-1 . TRBV30 . TGTGCCTGGAGTAAGCGATCCTACAATGAGCAGTTCTTC CAWSKRSYNEQFF
TRBJ1-3 . TRBV7-2 few TGTGCCAGCAGCAGTTATCCGAGCTCTGGAAACACCATATATTTT CASSSYPSSGNTIYF
TRBJ1-6 . TRBV27 few TGTGCCAGCAGTTTATCGGTACCAGGGGAATCCTATAATTCACCCCTCCACTTT CASSLSVPGESYNSPLHF
TRBJ2-1 TRBD1 TRBV5-4 . TGTGCCAGCAGCCCCGGACAGGGCAGAGACAATGAGCAGTTCTTC CASSPGQGRDNEQFF
TRBJ2-4 . TRBV5-6 . TGTGCCAGCAGCTGGGGCCTGGGCATTCAGTACTTC CASSWGLGIQYF
TRBJ2-1 TRBD2 TRBV9 . TGTGCCAGCAGCGTAGTAGGGACCTCTAGCGGGAATTTCAATGAGCAGTTCTTC CASSVVGTSSGNFNEQFF
TRBJ1-2 TRBD1 TRBV19 . TGTGCCAGTAGTACCAAAGGACAGGGGGTAAACTATGGCTACACCTTC CASSTKGQGVNYGYTF
TRBJ1-2 . TRBV7-9 . TGTGCCAGCAGCTTCAGACCGACAGGCTATGGCTACACCTTC CASSFRPTGYGYTF
TRBJ2-1 TRBD2 TRBV4-2 . TGTGCCAGCAGCCAAGCCAGCGGGGGGGGCAATGAGCAGTTCTTC CASSQASGGGNEQFF
TRBJ1-1 TRBD1 TRBV9 few TGTGCCAGCAGCGGACAGGGCGAGAACACTGAAGCTTTCTTT CASSGQGENTEAFF
TRBJ2-5 . TRBV27 once TGTGCCAGCAGGCGGGTGAGAGAAGAGACCCAGTACTTC CASRRVREETQYF
TRBJ2-7 . TRBV12-5 . TGTGCTAGTGGTTTGGGCCTGATCAGGGGAGAGCAGTACTTC CASGLGLIRGEQYF
TRBJ2-2 . TRBV9 . TGTGCCAGCAGTTGGGACACCGCGAACACCGGGGAGCTGTTTTTT CASSWDTANTGELFF
TRBJ1-2 . TRBV9 . TGTGCCAGCACCTCCCGAGGGAAGCCCTATGGCTACACCTTC CASTSRGKPYGYTF
TRBJ2-7 TRBD1 TRBV5-1 . TGCGCCAGCAGCTTGGAGACAGGGAGACCCTACGAGCAGTACTTC CASSLETGRPYEQYF
TRBJ1-5 . TRBV18 . TGTGCCAGCTCACCAGGAGGACAGAGCAATCAGCCCCAGCATTTT CASSPGGQSNQPQHF
TRBJ2-7 TRBD2 TRBV11-1 . TGTGCCAGCAGCGCGCGACTAGCGGGGAGCTACGAGCAGTACTTC CASSARLAGSYEQYF
TRBJ2-1 TRBD2 TRBV9 . TGTGCCAGCAGCCCCCGAGGGCGGGAGGTAGATGAGCAGTTCTTC CASSPRGREVDEQFF
TRBJ2-7 TRBD1 TRBV19 . TGTGCCAGTAGTAAGACAGGGTCCATCGGGCAGTACTTC CASSKTGSIGQYF
TRBJ1-5 TRBD1 TRBV2 . TGTGCCAGCAGGCTAGGACAGGCCTCCAATCAGCCCCAGCATTTT CASRLGQASNQPQHF
TRBJ2-2 TRBD2 TRBV30 few TGTGCCTGGGTGGGGCTAGCGGGTGCCGGGGAGCTGTTTTTT CAWVGLAGAGELFF